This T cell receptor (beta chain) was captured by sequencing in a study of T cell repertoires in cytomegalovirus infection (dated by TCRdb to about 2019). For the wider study: The HLA type of each donor mattered for the analysis, because public TCR beta signatures pointed to carriage of CMV infection along with the matching HLA type. Overall study outcomes, separate from this receptor: In both this cohort and an independent roughly 400-donor cohort, the cumulative frequency of public TCR beta family members distinguished carriers of CMV infection plus the relevant HLA type. In the ex vivo response, HLA-C-restricted CMV-specific TCR beta clonotypes were dominant, and in two of eight donors the single most frequent clonotype came from this HLA-C-restricted group.

Sequencing relied on an Illumina HiSeq 1500. The public reads were reanalyzed by TCRdb: fastp trimming at Q25, MiXCR alignment, in-frame beta chains only. Rows with one shared CDR3 protein collapse into an entry with the most common genes and DNA. Within this sample are over 450,000 distinct CDR3 sequences, with 10% to 12% of them counted one time only. About 10% of the sample comes from the top ten. As encoded in the germline V gene, CDR1 is SGHVS while CDR2 is FQNEAQ. The CDR3 contains 17 residues, cysteine and phenylalanine counted. The retained sequence is limited to the CDR3, 51 bases, with the frame set at the first base. Trimming removed 2 bases from V and 1 base from J; the gene matches leave 8 bases unexplained. This clonotype was seen ten or more times. It lacks a known antigen. The sample holds no much larger clone one base away, and base qualities are not on file.

Sequencing used PBMCs. The receptor chain draws on TRBV7-8 and TRBJ1-5, with 7 bases aligning to TRBD1. This TCR was recovered from a human donor in good health (CMV status not recorded). Some clones in this sample may be carry-over from other donors' samples. The bases read TGTGCCAGCAGCTTACGGTTGGGCAGGGGGAGCAATCAGCCCCAGCATTTT. Its amino acids are CASSLRLGRGSNQPQHF.